Here is one T cell receptor (beta chain) with its context. The data were obtained in a study of OX40 agonist ivuxolimab in advanced cancers. Generated by immunoSEQ multiplex PCR, the TCRdb table keeps only in-frame clones and is missing some. The sample carries some 76,000 clones, approximately 93% recorded once. V was clipped by 5 bases and J by 6 bases; unmatched bases: 8. Germline CDR1 is SGHTA and CDR2 is FQGTGA. The CDR3 covers 14 residues. The source was CD4+ or CD8+ T cells sorted from blood, collected in a trial of the OX40 agonist ivuxolimab. The rearrangement uses TRBV7-3 and TRBJ2-3; TRBD2 matches at 7 bases. This receptor was identified in an adult with an advanced solid tumor such as melanoma, head and neck, liver or kidney cancer. The CDR3 loop is CASSLEGGVDTQYF. DNA for the CDR3: TGTGCCAGCAGCCTCGAGGGAGGGGTGGATACGCAGTATTTT.